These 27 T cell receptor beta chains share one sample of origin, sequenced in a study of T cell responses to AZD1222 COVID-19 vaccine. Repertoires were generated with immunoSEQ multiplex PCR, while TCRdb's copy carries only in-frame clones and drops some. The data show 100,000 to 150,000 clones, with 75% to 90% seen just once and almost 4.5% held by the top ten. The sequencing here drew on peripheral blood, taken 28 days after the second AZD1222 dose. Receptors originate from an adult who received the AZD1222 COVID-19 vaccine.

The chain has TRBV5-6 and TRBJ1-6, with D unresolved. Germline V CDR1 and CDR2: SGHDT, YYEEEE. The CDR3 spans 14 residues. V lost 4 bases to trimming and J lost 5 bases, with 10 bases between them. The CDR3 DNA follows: TGTGCCAGCAGCCCTGAGTTCGATAATTCACCCCTCCACTTT. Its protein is CASSPEFDNSPLHF.

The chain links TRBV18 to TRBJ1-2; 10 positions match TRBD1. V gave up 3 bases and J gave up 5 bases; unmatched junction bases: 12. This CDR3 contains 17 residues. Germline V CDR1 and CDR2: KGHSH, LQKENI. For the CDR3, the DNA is TGTGCCAGCTCACCGACTTCGGGACAGGGGATTTCGTATGGCTACACCTTC. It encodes CASSPTSGQGISYGYTF.

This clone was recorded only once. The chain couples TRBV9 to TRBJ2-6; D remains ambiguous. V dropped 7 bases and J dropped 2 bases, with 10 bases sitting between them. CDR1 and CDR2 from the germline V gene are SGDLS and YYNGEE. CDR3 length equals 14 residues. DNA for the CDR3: TGTGCCAGCTTTCGAAGAACTGGGGCCAACGTCCTGACTTTC. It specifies CASFRRTGANVLTF.

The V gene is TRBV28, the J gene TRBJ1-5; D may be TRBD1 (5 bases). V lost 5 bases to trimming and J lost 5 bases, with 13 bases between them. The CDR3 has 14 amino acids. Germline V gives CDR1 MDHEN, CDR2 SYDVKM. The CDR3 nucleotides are TGTGCCAGCAGTCAGGACACGGGGGATCAGCCCCAGCATTTT. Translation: CASSQDTGDQPQHF.

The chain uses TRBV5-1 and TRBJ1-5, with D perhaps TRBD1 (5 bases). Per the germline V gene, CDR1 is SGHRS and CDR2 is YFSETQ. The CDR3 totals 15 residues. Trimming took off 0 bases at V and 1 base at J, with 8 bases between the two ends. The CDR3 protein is CASSLDDSSNQPQHF. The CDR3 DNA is TGCGCCAGCAGCTTGGACGACAGCAGCAATCAGCCCCAGCATTTT.

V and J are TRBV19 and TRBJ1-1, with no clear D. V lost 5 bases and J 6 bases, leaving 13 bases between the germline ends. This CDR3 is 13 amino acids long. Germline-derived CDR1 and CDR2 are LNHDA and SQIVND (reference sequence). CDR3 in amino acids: CASSLAGLAEAFF. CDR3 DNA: TGTGCCAGTAGTCTAGCCGGGCTGGCTGAAGCTTTCTTT.

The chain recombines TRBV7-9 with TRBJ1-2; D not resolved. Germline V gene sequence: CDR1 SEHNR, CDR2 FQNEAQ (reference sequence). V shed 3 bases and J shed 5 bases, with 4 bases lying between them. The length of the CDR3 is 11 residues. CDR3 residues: CASSLDYGYTF. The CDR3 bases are TGTGCCAGCAGCTTGGATTATGGCTACACCTTC.

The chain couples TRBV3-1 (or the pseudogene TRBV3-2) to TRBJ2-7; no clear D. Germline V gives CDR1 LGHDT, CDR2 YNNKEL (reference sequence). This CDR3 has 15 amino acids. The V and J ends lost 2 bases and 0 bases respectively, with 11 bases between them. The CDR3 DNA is TGTGCCAGCAGCCAATTCCTCGAATTCTCCTACGAGCAGTACTTC. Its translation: CASSQFLEFSYEQYF.

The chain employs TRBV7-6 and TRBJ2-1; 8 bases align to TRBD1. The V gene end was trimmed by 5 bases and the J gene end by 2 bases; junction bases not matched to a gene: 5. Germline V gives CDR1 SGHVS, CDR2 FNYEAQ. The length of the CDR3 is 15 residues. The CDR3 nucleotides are TGTGCCAGCAGCCCTAGGACAGGGCCCTACAATGAGCAGTTCTTC. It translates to CASSPRTGPYNEQFF.

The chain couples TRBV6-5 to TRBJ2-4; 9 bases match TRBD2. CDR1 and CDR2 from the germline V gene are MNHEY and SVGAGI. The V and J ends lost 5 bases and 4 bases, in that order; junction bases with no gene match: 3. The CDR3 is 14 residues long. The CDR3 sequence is CASSPRGGKNIQYF. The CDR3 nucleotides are TGTGCCAGCAGTCCGCGGGGGGGAAAAAACATTCAGTACTTC.

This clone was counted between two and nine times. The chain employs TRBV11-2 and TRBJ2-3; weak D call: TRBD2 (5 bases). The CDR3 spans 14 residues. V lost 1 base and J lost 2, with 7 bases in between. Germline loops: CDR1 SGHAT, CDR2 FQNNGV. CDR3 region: CASSLAGITDTQYF. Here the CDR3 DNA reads TGTGCCAGCAGCTTAGCGGGGATCACAGATACGCAGTATTTT. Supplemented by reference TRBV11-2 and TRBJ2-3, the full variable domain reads EAGVAQSPRYKIIEKRQSVAFWCNPISGHATLYWYQQILGQGPKLLIQFQNNGVVDDSQLPKDRFSAERLKGVDSTLKIQPAKLEDSAVYLCASSLAGITDTQYFGPGTRLTVL.

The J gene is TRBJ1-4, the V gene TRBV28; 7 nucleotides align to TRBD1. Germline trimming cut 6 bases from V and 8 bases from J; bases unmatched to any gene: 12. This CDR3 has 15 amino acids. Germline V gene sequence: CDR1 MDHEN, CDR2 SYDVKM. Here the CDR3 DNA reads TGTGCCAGCAGCCTTGACAGGGTTGGAGGCGAAAAACTGTTTTTT. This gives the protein CASSLDRVGGEKLFF.

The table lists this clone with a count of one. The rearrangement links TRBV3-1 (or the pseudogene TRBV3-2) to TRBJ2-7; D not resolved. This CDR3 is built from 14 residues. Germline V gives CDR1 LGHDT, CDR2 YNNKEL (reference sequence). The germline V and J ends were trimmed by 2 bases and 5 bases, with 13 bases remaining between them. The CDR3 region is CASSQFGTENEQYF. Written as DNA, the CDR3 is TGTGCCAGCAGCCAATTCGGCACAGAGAACGAGCAGTACTTC.

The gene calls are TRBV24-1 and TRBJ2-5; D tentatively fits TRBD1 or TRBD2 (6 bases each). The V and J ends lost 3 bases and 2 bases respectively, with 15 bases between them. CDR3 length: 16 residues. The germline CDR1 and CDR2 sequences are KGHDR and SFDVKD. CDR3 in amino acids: CATSDRTGTQQETQYF. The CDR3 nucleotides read TGTGCCACCAGTGATCGAACAGGGACTCAACAAGAGACCCAGTACTTC.

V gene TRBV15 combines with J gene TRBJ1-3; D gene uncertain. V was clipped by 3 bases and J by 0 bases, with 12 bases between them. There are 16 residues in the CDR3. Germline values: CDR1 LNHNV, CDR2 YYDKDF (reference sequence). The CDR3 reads CATSSAGRVSGNTIYF. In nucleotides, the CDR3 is TGTGCCACCAGCAGCGCCGGGAGGGTCTCTGGAAACACCATATATTTT.

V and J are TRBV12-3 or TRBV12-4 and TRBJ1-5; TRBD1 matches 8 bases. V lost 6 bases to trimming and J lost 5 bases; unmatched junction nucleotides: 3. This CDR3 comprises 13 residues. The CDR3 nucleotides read TGTGCCAGCAGATCGGACAGGGATCAGCCCCAGCATTTT. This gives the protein CASRSDRDQPQHF.

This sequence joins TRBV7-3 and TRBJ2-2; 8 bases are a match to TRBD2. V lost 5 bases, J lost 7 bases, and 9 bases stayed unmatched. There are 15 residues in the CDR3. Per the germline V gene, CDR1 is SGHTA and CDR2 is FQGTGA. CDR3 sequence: CASSPLGGESGELFF. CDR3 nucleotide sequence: TGTGCCAGCAGCCCACTCGGGGGGGAGAGCGGGGAGCTGTTTTTT.

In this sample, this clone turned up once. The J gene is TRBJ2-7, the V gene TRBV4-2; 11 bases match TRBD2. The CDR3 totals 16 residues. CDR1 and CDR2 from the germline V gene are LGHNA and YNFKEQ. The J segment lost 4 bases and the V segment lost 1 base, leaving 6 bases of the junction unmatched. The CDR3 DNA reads TGTGCCAGCAGCCAAGGTGGCGGGACTAGCGGTTACGAGCAGTACTTC. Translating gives CASSQGGGTSGYEQYF.

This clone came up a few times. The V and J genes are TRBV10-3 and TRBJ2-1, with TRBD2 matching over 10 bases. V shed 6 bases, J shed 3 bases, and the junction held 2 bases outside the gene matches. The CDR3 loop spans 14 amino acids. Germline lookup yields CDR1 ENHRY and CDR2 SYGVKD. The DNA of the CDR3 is TGTGCCATCAGCCGGACTAGCGGCTACAATGAGCAGTTCTTC. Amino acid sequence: CAISRTSGYNEQFF.

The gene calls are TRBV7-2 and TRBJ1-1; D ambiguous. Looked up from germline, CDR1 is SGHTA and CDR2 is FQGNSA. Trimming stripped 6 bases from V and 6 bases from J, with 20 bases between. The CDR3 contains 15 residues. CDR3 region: CASRNAGVSDSEAFF. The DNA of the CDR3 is TGTGCCAGCAGAAATGCCGGGGTATCGGACTCTGAAGCTTTCTTT.

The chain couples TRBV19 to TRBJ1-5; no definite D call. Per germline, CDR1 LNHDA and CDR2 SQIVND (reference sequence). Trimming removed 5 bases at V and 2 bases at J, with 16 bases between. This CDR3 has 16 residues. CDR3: CASSSLSGVGNQPQHF. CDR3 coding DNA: TGTGCCAGTAGTTCTCTCAGTGGGGTTGGCAATCAGCCCCAGCATTTT.

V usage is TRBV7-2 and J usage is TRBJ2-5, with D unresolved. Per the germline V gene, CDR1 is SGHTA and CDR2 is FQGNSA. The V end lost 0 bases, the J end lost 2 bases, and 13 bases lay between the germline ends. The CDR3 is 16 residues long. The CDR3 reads CASSLAQGSRQETQYF. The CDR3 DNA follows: TGTGCCAGCAGCTTAGCTCAAGGGTCCCGACAAGAGACCCAGTACTTC.

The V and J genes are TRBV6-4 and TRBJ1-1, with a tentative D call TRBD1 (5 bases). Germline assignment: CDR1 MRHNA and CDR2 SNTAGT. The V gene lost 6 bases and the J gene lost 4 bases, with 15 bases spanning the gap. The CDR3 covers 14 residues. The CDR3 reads CASRDDSLGTEAFF. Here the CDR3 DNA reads TGTGCCAGCAGAGACGACAGCTTGGGCACTGAAGCTTTCTTT.

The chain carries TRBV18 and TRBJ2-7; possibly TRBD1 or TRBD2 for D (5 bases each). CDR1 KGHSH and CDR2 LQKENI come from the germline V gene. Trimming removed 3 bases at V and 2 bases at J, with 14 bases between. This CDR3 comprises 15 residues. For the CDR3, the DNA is TGTGCCAGCTCACCCTCGTGGGGGACCGCCTACGAGCAGTACTTC. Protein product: CASSPSWGTAYEQYF.

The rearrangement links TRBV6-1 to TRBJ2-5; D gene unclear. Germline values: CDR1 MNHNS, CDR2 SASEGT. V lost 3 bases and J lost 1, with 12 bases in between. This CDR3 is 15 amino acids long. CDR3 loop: CASSDRAVGQETQYF. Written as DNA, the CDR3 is TGTGCCAGCAGTGATCGCGCAGTGGGCCAAGAGACCCAGTACTTC.

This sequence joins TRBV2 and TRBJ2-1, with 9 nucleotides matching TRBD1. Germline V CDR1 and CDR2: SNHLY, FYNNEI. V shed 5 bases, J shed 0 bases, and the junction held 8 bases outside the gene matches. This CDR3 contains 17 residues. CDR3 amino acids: CASSRPGQGRSYNEQFF. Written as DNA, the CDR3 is TGTGCCAGCAGTCGGCCGGGACAGGGACGCTCCTACAATGAGCAGTTCTTC.

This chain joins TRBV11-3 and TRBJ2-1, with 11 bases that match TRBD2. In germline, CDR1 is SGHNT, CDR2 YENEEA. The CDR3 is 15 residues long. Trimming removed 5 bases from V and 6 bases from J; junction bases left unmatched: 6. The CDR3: CASSLGLAGLNEQFF. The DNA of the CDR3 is TGTGCCAGCAGCCTAGGACTAGCGGGCCTCAATGAGCAGTTCTTC.